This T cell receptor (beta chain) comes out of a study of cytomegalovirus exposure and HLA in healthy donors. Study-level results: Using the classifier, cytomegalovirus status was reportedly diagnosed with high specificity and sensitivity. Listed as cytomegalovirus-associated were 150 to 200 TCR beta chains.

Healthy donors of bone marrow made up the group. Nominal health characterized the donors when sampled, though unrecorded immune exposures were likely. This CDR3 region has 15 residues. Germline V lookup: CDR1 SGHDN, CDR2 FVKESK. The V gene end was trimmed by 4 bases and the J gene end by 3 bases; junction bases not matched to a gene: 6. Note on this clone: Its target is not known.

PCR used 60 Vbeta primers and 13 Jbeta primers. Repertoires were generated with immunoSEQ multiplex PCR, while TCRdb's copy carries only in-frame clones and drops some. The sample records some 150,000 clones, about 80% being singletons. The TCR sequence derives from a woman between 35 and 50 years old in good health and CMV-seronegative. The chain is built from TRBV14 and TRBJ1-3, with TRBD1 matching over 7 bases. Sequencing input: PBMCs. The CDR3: CASSPSRQGGNTIYF. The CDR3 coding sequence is TGTGCCAGCAGCCCTTCGAGACAGGGTGGAAACACCATATATTTT.